This TCR beta chain was recorded in a study of identical twins. Only a few counts were recorded for this clonotype. Its specificity is unknown. One entry per CDR3 protein, called by TCRdb with MiXCR from the 5' RACE reads. The table shows under 350,000 distinct CDR3 sequences, with roughly 9.7% occurring only once. The germline V gene has CDR1 WSHSY and CDR2 SAAADI. Trimming removed 3 bases from V and 0 bases from J, with 13 bases in between. The length of the CDR3 is 16 residues. Findings and limits, study-wide: Twin-shared out-of-frame alpha sequences showed excess low generation probability. There were fewer insertions in abundant cord blood beta clonotypes, but memory repertoires showed no such pattern. Findings depended on cross-sectional statistics rather than tracking the same donors.

These data were likewise used in another study, on yellow fever vaccine responses in identical twins.

The sequenced material came from CD8+ T cells sorted from blood. The genes are TRBV10-2 and TRBJ2-3, with D uncertain. This sequence originates from a woman between 18 and 29 years old in good health. The CDR3 reads CASSDLADTSTDTQYF. The CDR3 region has the DNA TGCGCCAGCAGTGATCTGGCTGACACTAGCACAGATACGCAGTATTTT.